These T cell receptor beta chains were read from a single sample in a study of blood T cell repertoires in COVID-19. Data came from immunoSEQ multiplex PCR; TCRdb stores just in-frame clones and leaves some out. Of about 480,000 clones in the sample, 88% were seen once. The sequenced material came from PBMCs or T cells enriched from blood (not recorded which). The receptors were gathered from a woman between 40 and 50 years old who had recovered from COVID-19. Each CDR3 is given with its conserved first and last residue. The order of the fields is CDR3 protein, CDR3 DNA, clone size, J gene, D gene, V gene. A D gene is named only where the DNA matches it firmly. Clone size is stated in some rows and not others, as once, few, many or a class when expanded.

CASSPLPGGVSTDTQYF TGTGCCAGCAGCCCCCTCCCCGGGGGAGTCAGCACAGATACGCAGTATTTT - TRBJ2-3 - TRBV7-2
CASSPGSLTTYEQYF TGTGCCAGCTCACCAGGCAGTCTCACAACCTACGAGCAGTACTTC - TRBJ2-7 - TRBV18
CATTPSGSSLGEQYF TGTGCCACCACCCCTAGCGGGAGTAGCTTGGGTGAGCAGTACTTC once TRBJ2-7 TRBD2 TRBV15
CSVRRADEKLFF TGCAGCGTCCGGAGGGCGGACGAAAAACTGTTTTTT - TRBJ1-4 - TRBV29-1
CASSQDLRDTRNGYTF TGTGCCAGCAGCCAAGATCTTAGGGACACGCGGAATGGCTACACCTTC - TRBJ1-2 - TRBV14
CASSWTGGGKETQYF TGTGCCAGCAGCTGGACGGGTGGGGGCAAAGAGACCCAGTACTTC - TRBJ2-5 - TRBV5-5
CATSRDFGYGYTF TGTGCCACCAGCAGAGATTTCGGTTATGGCTACACCTTC - TRBJ1-2 - TRBV15
CASSTSGPYGYTF - - TRBJ1-2 - TRBV12-3/TRBV12-4
CASSLGGSNEQFF TGTGCCAGCAGTTTAGGGGGTTCCAATGAGCAGTTCTTC - TRBJ2-1 - TRBV3-1/TRBV3-2
CAISGVRTNGNEQFF TGTGCCATCAGTGGAGTTCGGACTAACGGCAATGAGCAGTTCTTC - TRBJ2-1 - TRBV10-3
CASSISGRIQETQYF TGTGCCAGCAGCATAAGCGGCAGGATCCAAGAGACCCAGTACTTC once TRBJ2-5 - TRBV6-5
CASSFGDREAEKLFF TGTGCCAGCAGTTTCGGCGACAGGGAAGCTGAAAAACTGTTTTTT - TRBJ1-4 TRBD1 TRBV28
CASSYGRESYEQYF TGTGCCAGCAGTTACGGTCGGGAGTCGTACGAGCAGTACTTC few TRBJ2-7 - TRBV6-2/TRBV6-3
CASSRGLGSDEQYF TGTGCCAGCAGCAGGGGACTAGGTTCAGACGAGCAGTACTTC - TRBJ2-7 TRBD2 TRBV5-4
CASVPSGKGETQYF TGCGCCAGCGTACCTAGCGGTAAAGGGGAGACCCAGTACTTC - TRBJ2-5 TRBD2 TRBV5-1
CASREDSTDTQYF TGCGCCAGCAGGGAGGACTCCACAGATACGCAGTATTTT - TRBJ2-3 - TRBV10-1
CASRRQGADTEAFF TGTGCCAGCAGGAGACAGGGGGCAGACACTGAAGCTTTCTTT - TRBJ1-1 TRBD1 TRBV6-4
CASSLFPGLAYEQYF TGTGCCAGCAGCTTATTTCCGGGACTAGCGTACGAGCAGTACTTC - TRBJ2-7 TRBD2 TRBV7-8
CASSSLQGANYGYTF TGTGCCAGCAGTTCCCTACAGGGTGCGAACTATGGCTACACCTTC once TRBJ1-2 - TRBV6-5
CASSSRQGQANTGELFF TGTGCCAGCAGCTCCCGACAGGGCCAAGCGAACACCGGGGAGCTGTTTTTT - TRBJ2-2 TRBD1 TRBV11-3
CASSLRNTEAFF TGTGCCAGCAGCTTGCGGAACACTGAAGCTTTCTTT few TRBJ1-1 - TRBV5-4